One and the same sample provided the 10 T cell receptor beta chains below, sequenced in a study of PD-1 blockade in mismatch repair-deficient tumors. Method: immunoSEQ multiplex PCR; TCRdb's copy keeps in-frame clones and lacks some. The profile shows more than 40,000 clones, around 73% of them singletons. Sequenced material: peripheral blood, taken 4 weeks after starting pembrolizumab. The receptors were gathered from an adult with mismatch repair-deficient cancer.

The gene calls are TRBV11-1 and TRBJ2-2; the match to TRBD1 covers 9 bases. This CDR3 is built from 15 residues. V was pared by 5 bases and J by 6 bases, with 7 bases of the junction left unmatched. Germline V gives CDR1 SGHAT, CDR2 FQDESV (reference sequence). CDR3 nucleotides: TGTGCCAGCAGCCCACAGGGGGCTATCGCCGGGGAGCTGTTTTTT. Encoded protein: CASSPQGAIAGELFF.

The chain employs TRBV5-4 and TRBJ2-1; D gene unclear. The V end was cut by 4 bases, the J end by 0 bases, with 14 bases between. This CDR3 region has 16 residues. Germline-derived CDR1 and CDR2 are SGHNT and YYREEE (reference sequence). This chain's CDR3 is CASSIGSRGSYNEQFF. CDR3 nucleotides: TGTGCCAGCAGCATCGGAAGCAGAGGCTCCTACAATGAGCAGTTCTTC. The entire variable domain, with the rest obtained from reference TRBV5-4 and TRBJ2-1, is as follows: ETGVTQSPTHLIKTRGQQVTLRCSSQSGHNTVSWYQQALGQGPQFIFQYYREEENGRGNFPPRFSGLQFPNYSSELNVNALELDDSALYLCASSIGSRGSYNEQFFGPGTRLTVL.

The CDR3 sequence is CASSSTGMSTDTQYF. The CDR3 DNA follows: TGTGCCAGCAGCTCGACAGGGATGAGCACAGATACGCAGTATTTT. The chain carries TRBV7-2 and TRBJ2-3; 7 bases line up with TRBD1. J gave up 0 bases and V 4 bases, and 4 bases lay outside the gene matches. Germline V gene data show CDR1 as SGHTA and CDR2 as FQGNSA. The CDR3 loop spans 15 amino acids.

The rearrangement uses TRBV7-3 and TRBJ1-1; weak D call: TRBD1 (5 bases). This CDR3 contains 14 residues. Germline V gene lookup returns CDR1 SGHTA and CDR2 FQGTGA. V lost 1 base and J lost 5, with 11 bases in between. The CDR3 loop reads CASSLNAGGTEAFF. The CDR3 DNA reads as TGTGCCAGCAGCTTAAACGCGGGGGGAACTGAAGCTTTCTTT.

The rearrangement links TRBV27 to TRBJ1-1; D gene uncertain. V lost 6 bases and J 2 bases, leaving 13 bases between the germline ends. The CDR3 consists of 14 residues. CDR1 MNHEY and CDR2 SMNVEV come from the germline V gene (reference sequence). The CDR3 DNA reads as TGTGCCAGCAGCCTGGTCGGATTTAACACTGAAGCTTTCTTT. Translation gives CASSLVGFNTEAFF.

This clone came up once. The rearrangement uses TRBV5-1 and TRBJ2-5; unclear D gene. Between the trimmed V and J ends, which lost 4 bases and 2 bases, there was a span of 6 bases. Germline V gives CDR1 SGHRS, CDR2 YFSETQ. The CDR3 loop spans 12 amino acids. CDR3 loop: CASSHPQETQYF. CDR3 sequence (DNA): TGCGCCAGCAGCCACCCTCAAGAGACCCAGTACTTC.

V is TRBV7-2 and J is TRBJ1-2, with D possibly matching TRBD1 (6 bases). This CDR3 is built from 14 residues. Germline V gene lookup returns CDR1 SGHTA and CDR2 FQGNSA. The V gene lost 0 bases and the J gene lost 8 bases, with 13 bases spanning the gap. The CDR3 sequence is CASSLAGGFEGYTF. For the CDR3, the DNA is TGTGCCAGCAGCTTAGCAGGGGGTTTTGAGGGCTACACCTTC. The full variable domain, completed using reference TRBV7-2 and TRBJ1-2, is GAGVSQSPSNKVTEKGKDVELRCDPISGHTALYWYRQSLGQGLEFLIYFQGNSAPDKSGLPSDRFSAERTGGSVSTLTIQRTQQEDSAVYLCASSLAGGFEGYTFGSGTRLTVV.

J is TRBJ2-2 and V is TRBV12-5; D unresolved. This CDR3 spans 14 amino acids. CDR1 and CDR2 from the germline V gene are LGHNT and FRNRAP. V was trimmed by 8 bases and J by 6 bases, leaving 16 bases between them. CDR3 loop: CASLPGGYPGELFF. The CDR3 nucleotides read TGTGCTAGTCTCCCCGGTGGATACCCCGGGGAGCTGTTTTTT.

The chain uses TRBV5-6 and TRBJ2-7; tentatively, D is TRBD1 or TRBD2 (5 bases each). This CDR3 is built from 13 residues. V lost 1 base and J 6 bases, leaving 11 bases between the germline ends. Germline V gene data show CDR1 as SGHDT and CDR2 as YYEEEE. CDR3 sequence (DNA): TGTGCCAGCAGCTTGACGATCGGGGCCGAGCAGTACTTC. Its protein is CASSLTIGAEQYF.

The chain is built from TRBV7-2 and TRBJ2-7; 7 bases match TRBD2. In germline, CDR1 is SGHTA, CDR2 FQGNSA. With V trimmed by 3 bases and J by 3 bases, 5 bases remained unmatched. The CDR3 is 14 residues long. CDR3 nucleotides: TGTGCCAGCAGCTTTGCTAGCGGCGTCTACGAGCAGTACTTC. Translating it yields CASSFASGVYEQYF.